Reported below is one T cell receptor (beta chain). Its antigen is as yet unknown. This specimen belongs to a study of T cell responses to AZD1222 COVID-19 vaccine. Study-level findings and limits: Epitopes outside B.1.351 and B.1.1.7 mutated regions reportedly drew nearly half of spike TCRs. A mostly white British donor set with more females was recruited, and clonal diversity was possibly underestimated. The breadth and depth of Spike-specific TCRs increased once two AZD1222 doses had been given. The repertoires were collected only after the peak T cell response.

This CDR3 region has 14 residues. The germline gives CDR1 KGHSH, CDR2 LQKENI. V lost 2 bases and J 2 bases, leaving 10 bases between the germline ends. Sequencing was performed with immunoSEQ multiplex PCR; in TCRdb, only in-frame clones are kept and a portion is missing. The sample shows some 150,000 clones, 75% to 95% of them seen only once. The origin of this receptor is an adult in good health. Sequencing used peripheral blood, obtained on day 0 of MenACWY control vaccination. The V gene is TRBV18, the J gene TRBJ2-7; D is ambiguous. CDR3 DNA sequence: TGTGCCAGCTCACCATCAGGCGGTACCTACGAGCAGTACTTC. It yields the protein CASSPSGGTYEQYF.